The count of the clone carrying this T cell receptor beta chain is one. These data belong to a study of OX40 agonist ivuxolimab in advanced cancers. CDR1 is KGHSH, CDR2 LQKENI, per germline. Between the trimmed V and J ends, which lost 2 bases and 5 bases, there was a span of 13 bases. The CDR3 spans 15 residues. Assay used: immunoSEQ multiplex PCR; TCRdb lists only in-frame clones, some missing. The sample yields about 84,000 clones, more than 80% seen once. The starting material was CD4+ or CD8+ T cells sorted from blood, obtained in a trial of the OX40 agonist ivuxolimab. The chain carries TRBV18 and TRBJ2-1; D unclear. This TCR came from an adult with an advanced solid tumor such as melanoma, head and neck, liver or kidney cancer. This chain's CDR3 is CASSPSQVLDNEQFF. For the CDR3, the DNA is TGTGCCAGCTCACCAAGTCAGGTCTTAGACAATGAGCAGTTCTTC.